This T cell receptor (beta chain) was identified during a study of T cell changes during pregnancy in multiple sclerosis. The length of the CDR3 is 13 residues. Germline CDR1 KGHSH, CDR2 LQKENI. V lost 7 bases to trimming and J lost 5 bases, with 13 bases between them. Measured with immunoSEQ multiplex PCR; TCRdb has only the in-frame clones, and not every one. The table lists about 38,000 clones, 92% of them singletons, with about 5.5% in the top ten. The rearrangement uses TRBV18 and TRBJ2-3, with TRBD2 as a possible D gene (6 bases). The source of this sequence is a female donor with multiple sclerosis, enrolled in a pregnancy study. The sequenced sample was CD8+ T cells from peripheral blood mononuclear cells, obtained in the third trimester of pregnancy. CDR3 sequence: CASLGLKGDTQYF. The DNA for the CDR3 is TGTGCCAGCTTAGGACTAAAGGGAGATACGCAGTATTTT.